This T cell receptor beta chain was captured by sequencing in a study of CD8+ T cells in alopecia areata. Findings of the study overall: For patients receiving tofacitinib, scalp clonality and expanded CD8+ clones among the top 100 significantly decreased. Normal skin's resident alphabeta T cells are sequenced alongside lesional scalp T cells.

Worth noting for this clone: Its cognate antigen is unknown.

As for treatment: oral pan-JAK inhibitor, 5-10 mg twice daily. Peripheral blood samples and lesional scalp punch biopsies were obtained from alopecia areata patients. Sorting from PBMCs produced CD4+ and CD8+ T cells. cDNA serving as the sequencing template came from extracted, reverse transcribed RNA. Clones were sequenced by immunoSEQ multiplex PCR, and TCRdb holds only the in-frame ones, with some missing. The sample yields fewer than 110,000 clones, 70% to 90% seen once. CDR3 length: 14 amino acids. CDR1 is MGHRA, CDR2 YSYEKL, per germline. V trimming: 0 bases; J trimming: 3 bases; junction bases outside the gene matches: 2.

The starting material was CD8+ T cells sorted from blood, obtained at approximately week 34, from a patient treated with tofacitinib. The chain has TRBV4-1 and TRBJ2-7; TRBD2 agrees at 7 bases. This TCR was sampled from a human donor with alopecia areata. The CDR3 sequence is CASSQDREVYEQYF. CDR3 coding DNA: TGCGCCAGCAGCCAAGATCGGGAGGTCTACGAGCAGTACTTC.